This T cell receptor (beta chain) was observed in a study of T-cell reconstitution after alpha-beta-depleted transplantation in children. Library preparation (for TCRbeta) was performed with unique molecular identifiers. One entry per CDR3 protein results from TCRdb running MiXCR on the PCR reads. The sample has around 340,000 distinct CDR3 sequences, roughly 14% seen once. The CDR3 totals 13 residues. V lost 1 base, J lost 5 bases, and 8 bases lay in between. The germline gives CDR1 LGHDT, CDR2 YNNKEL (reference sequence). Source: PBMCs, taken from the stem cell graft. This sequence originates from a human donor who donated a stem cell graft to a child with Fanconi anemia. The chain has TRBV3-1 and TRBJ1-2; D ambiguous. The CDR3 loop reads CASSQGSLYGYTF. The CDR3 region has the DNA TGTGCCAGCAGCCAAGGGTCGTTGTATGGCTACACCTTC.